Listed below are T cell receptor beta chains from one sample, sequenced in a study of cytomegalovirus exposure and HLA in healthy donors. The protocol was immunoSEQ multiplex PCR, while the TCRdb copy is restricted to in-frame clones and leaves out a portion. Its table lists 100,000 to 150,000 clones. Sequencing used PBMCs. The receptors shown here come from a woman in her thirties or forties in good health and CMV-seronegative. Each CDR3 is given with its conserved first and last residue. D genes are given only for firm matches.

>TRBJ2-1|TRBD1|TRBV12-5
CASGYRGQSYNEQFF
TGTGCTAGTGGTTATAGGGGACAGTCCTACAATGAGCAGTTCTTC
>TRBJ1-5|TRBD1|TRBV28
CASGLSTGNNQPQHF
TGTGCCAGCGGACTCTCGACAGGGAACAATCAGCCCCAGCATTTT
>TRBJ1-5|TRBD1|TRBV18
CASAGGNSNQPQHF
TGTGCCAGCGCAGGGGGTAATAGCAATCAGCCCCAGCATTTT
>TRBJ1-4|TRBD1|TRBV10-3
CAISGQGYEKLFF
TGTGCCATCAGTGGACAGGGCTATGAAAAACTGTTTTTT
>TRBJ2-3|TRBD2|TRBV6-1
CASSDVAGGPTDTQYF
TGTGCCAGCAGTGACGTAGCGGGGGGGCCCACAGATACGCAGTATTTT
>TRBJ2-5|-|TRBV18
CASSPMRGLQETQYF
TGTGCCAGCTCACCAATGAGGGGACTCCAAGAGACCCAGTACTTC
>TRBJ1-5|TRBD1|TRBV4-2
CASSPGTGDYSNQPQHF
TGTGCCAGCAGCCCAGGGACAGGGGACTATAGCAATCAGCCCCAGCATTTT
>TRBJ2-5|-|TRBV19
CASTPTGLRETQYF
TGTGCCAGTACCCCCACAGGGCTGCGAGAGACCCAGTACTTC
>TRBJ1-2|-|TRBV7-2
CASSLERDYGYTF
TGTGCCAGCAGCTTAGAGAGAGACTATGGCTACACCTTC
>TRBJ1-1|TRBD1|TRBV10-3
CAISGKGQGSAEAFF
TGTGCCATCAGCGGGAAAGGACAGGGCTCGGCTGAAGCTTTCTTT
>TRBJ2-5|TRBD1|TRBV6-5
CASRVDRDQETQYF
TGTGCCAGCAGGGTAGACAGGGACCAAGAGACCCAGTACTTC
>TRBJ2-2|-|TRBV5-1
CASSSGNTGELFF
TGCGCCAGCAGCTCCGGTAACACCGGGGAGCTGTTTTTT
>TRBJ1-2|-|TRBV4-2
CASSHPSGYGYTF
TGTGCCAGCAGCCATCCCTCGGGCTATGGCTACACCTTC
>TRBJ2-5|-|TRBV7-2
CASSRQRLQETQYF
TGTGCCAGCAGCCGGCAGAGGCTCCAAGAGACCCAGTACTTC
>TRBJ2-2|-|TRBV6-1
CASSPRSGVTGELFF
TGTGCCAGCAGTCCTCGATCAGGGGTTACCGGGGAGCTGTTTTTT
>TRBJ2-2|TRBD1|TRBV14
CASSLIPGQGSGELFF
TGTGCCAGCAGCCTGATTCCGGGACAGGGTTCCGGGGAGCTGTTTTTT
>TRBJ1-1|-|TRBV7-3
CASSLRVRDTEAFF
TGTGCCAGCAGCTTAAGGGTCAGGGACACTGAAGCTTTCTTT
>TRBJ1-6|-|TRBV10-3
CAISDVASSYNSPLHF
TGTGCCATCAGTGACGTCGCCAGCTCCTATAATTCACCCCTCCACTTT
>TRBJ1-3|-|TRBV6-1
CASSDTGTGNTIYF
TGTGCCAGCAGCGATACAGGGACTGGAAACACCATATATTTT
>TRBJ2-7|-|TRBV10-3
CAIRDIYEQYF
TGTGCCATCAGGGACATCTACGAGCAGTACTTC
>TRBJ1-2|-|TRBV7-2
CASSLGGAQNYGYTF
TGTGCCAGCAGCTTAGGCGGGGCGCAGAACTATGGCTACACCTTC
>TRBJ2-7|-|TRBV18
CASSPPSRAYEQYF
TGTGCCAGCTCACCACCGTCCAGGGCCTACGAGCAGTACTTC